This is a list of T cell receptor beta chains from one sample in a study of blood T cell repertoires in COVID-19. The repertoire was sequenced with immunoSEQ multiplex PCR; TCRdb's copy has only in-frame clones and lacks some. Among 250,000 to 350,000 clones, about nine tenths were seen once, and the ten largest hold 0.94%. Sequences were obtained from peripheral blood. These receptors came from a woman aged 40 to 50 who had recovered from COVID-19. CDR3s include the opening cysteine and the closing phenylalanine or tryptophan. The D gene is left open where the match is weak. The listing skips clone size in some rows; elsewhere it reads once, few, many or a size class.

TRBD1	TRBV27	TRBJ1-2	.	TGTGCCAGCAGTTTATCGTCTGGGACAGGTTTCCCCTATGGCTACACCTTC	CASSLSSGTGFPYGYTF
TRBD1	TRBV6-5	TRBJ2-7	.	TGTGCCAGCAGTTACTCGGCAGGGGGACCCTACGAGCAGTACTTC	CASSYSAGGPYEQYF
TRBD1	TRBV28	TRBJ2-7	.	TGTGCCAGCAGTTCAGCCGGGACAGGGGGTAGGGGCAGTTGCTTC	CASSSAGTGGRGSCF
TRBD1	TRBV2	TRBJ2-5	.	TGTGCCAGCAGCGGGACAGCCCAAGAGACCCAGTACTTC	CASSGTAQETQYF
.	TRBV11-3	TRBJ2-2	.	TGTGCCAGCAGCTCCGCAGATAACACCGGGGAGCTGTTTTTT	CASSSADNTGELFF
.	TRBV5-1	TRBJ2-2	.	TGCGCCAGCAGCTTGCAGGGGAGCGACACCGGGGAGCTGTTTTTT	CASSLQGSDTGELFF
.	TRBV9	TRBJ2-3	.	TGTGCCAGCAGCCTCACAGGACAGACTAGCACAGATACGCAGTATTTT	CASSLTGQTSTDTQYF
TRBD2	TRBV7-3	TRBJ2-7	.	TGTGCCAGCAGCCCGGGACTAGCGGGAGTCTACGAGCAGTACTTC	CASSPGLAGVYEQYF
.	TRBV7-8	TRBJ2-1	.	TGTGCCAGCAGGCCAGTATACAATGAGCAGTTCTTC	CASRPVYNEQFF
TRBD2	TRBV6-5	TRBJ2-7	.	TGTGCCAGCAGGGGGCTTGGGGAGGGTTCCAACGAGCAGTACTTC	CASRGLGEGSNEQYF
.	TRBV19	TRBJ2-3	.	TGTGCCAGTAGTATAGGACAGGCATCTGGGGACACAGATACGCAGTATTTT	CASSIGQASGDTDTQYF
TRBD2	TRBV15	TRBJ2-3	.	TGTGCCACCAGCAGAGATCGGGGGGTAGGCACAGATACGCAGTATTTT	CATSRDRGVGTDTQYF
.	TRBV21-1	TRBJ2-7	once	TGTGCCAGCAGCGCCTGGACTAGCGGTACCTACGAGCAGTACTTC	CASSAWTSGTYEQYF
TRBD2	TRBV5-1	TRBJ2-1	.	TGCGCCAGCAGCTTGGGGGAGGGCCGCAATGAGCAGTTCTTC	CASSLGEGRNEQFF
.	TRBV10-1	TRBJ2-1	.	TGCGCCAGCAGTGAGTTCAGTGGGAGTTACAATGAGCAGTTCTTC	CASSEFSGSYNEQFF
.	TRBV4-1	TRBJ2-1	.	TGCGCCAGCAGCCAAAGGGGGGGTGGCGGGCCTAGCTCCTACAATGAGCAGTTCTTC	CASSQRGGGGPSSYNEQFF
.	TRBV30	TRBJ2-4	.	TGTGCGTGCCAAACGGGAGACATTCAGTACTTC	CACQTGDIQYF
.	TRBV9	TRBJ2-1	.	TGTGCCAGCAGCGTATCGGACTTCTCCTACAATGAGCAGTTCTTC	CASSVSDFSYNEQFF
TRBD2	TRBV2	TRBJ2-2	few	TGTGCCAGCAGTGAAACTAGCGGACAGAACACCGGGGAGCTGTTTTTT	CASSETSGQNTGELFF